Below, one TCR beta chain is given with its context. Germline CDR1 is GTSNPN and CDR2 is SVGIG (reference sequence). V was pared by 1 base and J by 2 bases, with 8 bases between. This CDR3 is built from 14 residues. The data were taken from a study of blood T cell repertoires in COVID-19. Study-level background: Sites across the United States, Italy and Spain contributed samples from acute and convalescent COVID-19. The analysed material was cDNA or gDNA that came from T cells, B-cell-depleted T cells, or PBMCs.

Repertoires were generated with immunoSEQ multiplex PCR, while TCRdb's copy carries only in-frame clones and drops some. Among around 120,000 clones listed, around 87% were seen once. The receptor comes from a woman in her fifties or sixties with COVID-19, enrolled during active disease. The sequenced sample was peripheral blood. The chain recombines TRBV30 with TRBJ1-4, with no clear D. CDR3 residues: CAWSAGRTNEKLFF. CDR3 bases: TGTGCCTGGAGTGCTGGGAGGACTAATGAAAAACTGTTTTTT.